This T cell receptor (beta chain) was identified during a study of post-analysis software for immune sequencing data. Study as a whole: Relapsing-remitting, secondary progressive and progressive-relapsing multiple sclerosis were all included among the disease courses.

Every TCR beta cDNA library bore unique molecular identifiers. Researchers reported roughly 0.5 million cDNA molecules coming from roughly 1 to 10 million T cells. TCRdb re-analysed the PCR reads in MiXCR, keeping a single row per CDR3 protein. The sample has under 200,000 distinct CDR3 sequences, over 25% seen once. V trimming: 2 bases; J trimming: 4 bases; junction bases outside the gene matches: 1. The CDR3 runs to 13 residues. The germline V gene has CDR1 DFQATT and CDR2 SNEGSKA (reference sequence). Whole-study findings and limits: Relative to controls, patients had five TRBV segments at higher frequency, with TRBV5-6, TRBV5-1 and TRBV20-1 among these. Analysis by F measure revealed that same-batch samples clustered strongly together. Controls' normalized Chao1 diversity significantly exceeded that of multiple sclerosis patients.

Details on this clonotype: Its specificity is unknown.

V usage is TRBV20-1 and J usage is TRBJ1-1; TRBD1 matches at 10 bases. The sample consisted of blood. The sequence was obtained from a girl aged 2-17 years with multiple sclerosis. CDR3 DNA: TGCAGTGCTAGAAGGACAGGGGGCACTGAAGCTTTCTTT. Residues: CSARRTGGTEAFF.